This T cell receptor beta chain was identified during a study of shared clonotypes between healthy human individuals. Clones were read by immunoSEQ multiplex PCR, and TCRdb kept only the in-frame ones, dropping some. There are about 2.2 million clones in the sample; about 92% occur only once, and around 1.7% lies in the top ten. Naive CD8 cells were CD45RO-negative, positively selected for CCR7, excluding terminally differentiated effector memory CD45RA+ cells. V was cut by 2 bases and J by 5 bases, with 3 bases left in between. The CDR3 length is 11 residues. Germline V gene data show CDR1 as SQVTM and CDR2 as ANQGSEA.

The clonotype was recovered from a man younger than 35 in good health. Some clones in this sample may be carry-over from other donors' samples. Material for sequencing was naive CD8+ T cells from PBMCs. The genes are TRBV29-1 and TRBJ2-2; D is unresolved. CDR3 protein: CSVEKTGELFF. The DNA of the CDR3 is TGCAGCGTTGAAAAGACCGGGGAGCTGTTTTTT.